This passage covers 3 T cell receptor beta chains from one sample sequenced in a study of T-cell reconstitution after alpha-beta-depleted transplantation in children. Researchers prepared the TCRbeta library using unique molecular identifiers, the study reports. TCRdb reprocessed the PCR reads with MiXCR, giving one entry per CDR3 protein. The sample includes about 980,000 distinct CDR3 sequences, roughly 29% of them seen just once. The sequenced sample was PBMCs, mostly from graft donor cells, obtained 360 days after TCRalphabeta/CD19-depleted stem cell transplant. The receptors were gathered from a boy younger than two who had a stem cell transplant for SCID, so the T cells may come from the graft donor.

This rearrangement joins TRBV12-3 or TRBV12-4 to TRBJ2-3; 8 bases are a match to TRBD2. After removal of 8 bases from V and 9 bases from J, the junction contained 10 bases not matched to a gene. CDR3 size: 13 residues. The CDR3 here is CASLGTSSPTQYF. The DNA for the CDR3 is TGTGCCAGCCTCGGGACTAGTTCGCCCACGCAGTATTTT.

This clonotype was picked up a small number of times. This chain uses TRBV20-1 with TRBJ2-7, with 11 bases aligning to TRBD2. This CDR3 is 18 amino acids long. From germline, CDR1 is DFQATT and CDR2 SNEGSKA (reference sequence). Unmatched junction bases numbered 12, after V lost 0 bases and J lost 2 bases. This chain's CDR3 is CSARDLTSGGPPPYEQYF. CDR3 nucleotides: TGCAGTGCTAGAGATTTAACTAGCGGGGGCCCACCCCCCTACGAGCAGTACTTC.

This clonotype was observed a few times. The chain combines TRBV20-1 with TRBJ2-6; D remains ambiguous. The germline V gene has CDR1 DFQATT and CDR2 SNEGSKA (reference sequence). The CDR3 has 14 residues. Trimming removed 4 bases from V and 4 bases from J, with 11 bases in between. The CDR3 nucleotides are TGCAGTGCTACAGCGAACCCCGGGGCCAACGTCCTGACTTTC. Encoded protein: CSATANPGANVLTF.